Here is one TCR beta chain with its context. Its antigen is as yet unknown. TCRdb called the 5' RACE reads again in MiXCR, with one record for every CDR3 protein. The sample gives roughly 370,000 distinct CDR3 sequences, roughly 15% of which show up once; 20% to 25% is in the top ten. The sample is drawn from a study of T-cell memory formation after mild COVID-19. Study results and caveats: In pre-infection memory, a portion of responding clones appeared, which suggested that cross-reactive memory joined.

The TCR originated in a man between 18 and 29 years old who had mild COVID-19 (a few samples of this study predate the infection). Cell type and time point are not known. Sequencing was performed on PBMCs or a T cell subset sorted from them (not recorded which).

Here the CDR3 DNA reads TGCGCCAGCAGCCCCCGATATGCAACTAATGAAAAACTGTTTTTT. Residues: CASSPRYATNEKLFF. The chain employs TRBV5-1 and TRBJ1-4; D unresolved. Between the trimmed V and J ends, which lost 4 bases and 0 bases, there was a span of 10 bases. The germline gives CDR1 SGHRS, CDR2 YFSETQ. The CDR3 totals 15 residues.